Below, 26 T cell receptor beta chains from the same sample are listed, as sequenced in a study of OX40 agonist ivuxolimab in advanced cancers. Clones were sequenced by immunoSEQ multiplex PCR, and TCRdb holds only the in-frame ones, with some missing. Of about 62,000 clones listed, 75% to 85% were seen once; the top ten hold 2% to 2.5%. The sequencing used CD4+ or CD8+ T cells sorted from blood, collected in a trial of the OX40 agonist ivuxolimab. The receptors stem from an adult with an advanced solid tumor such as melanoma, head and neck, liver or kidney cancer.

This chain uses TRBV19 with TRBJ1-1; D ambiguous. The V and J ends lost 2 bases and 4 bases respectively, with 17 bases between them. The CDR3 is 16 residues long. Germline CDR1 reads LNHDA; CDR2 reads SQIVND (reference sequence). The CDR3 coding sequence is TGTGCCAGTAGTATACAAACCCCCCCCCGCACCACTGAAGCTTTCTTT. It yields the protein CASSIQTPPRTTEAFF.

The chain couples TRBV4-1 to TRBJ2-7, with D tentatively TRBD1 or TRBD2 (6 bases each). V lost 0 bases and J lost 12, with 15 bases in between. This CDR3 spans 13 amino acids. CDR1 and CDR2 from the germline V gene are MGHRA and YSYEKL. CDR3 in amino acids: CASSQDPGASTYF. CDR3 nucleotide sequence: TGCGCCAGCAGCCAAGATCCGGGGGCCTCGACGTACTTC.

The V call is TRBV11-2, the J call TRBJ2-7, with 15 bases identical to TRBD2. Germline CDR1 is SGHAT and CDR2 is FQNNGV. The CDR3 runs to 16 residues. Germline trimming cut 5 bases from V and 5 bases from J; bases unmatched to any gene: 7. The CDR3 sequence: CASSGLAGGRSHEQYF. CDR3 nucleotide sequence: TGTGCCAGCAGCGGACTAGCGGGGGGGCGTTCTCACGAGCAGTACTTC.

CDR3 amino acids: CASRDRIMKSLFF. CDR3 DNA sequence: TGTGCCAGCCGGGACAGGATAATGAAAAGCCTGTTTTTT. V gene TRBV6-5 combines with J gene TRBJ1-4, with TRBD1 matching over 8 bases. The germline V gene encodes CDR1 MNHEY and CDR2 SVGAGI. The V segment lost 8 bases and the J segment 14 bases; nucleotides outside the gene matches: 13. This CDR3 is 13 amino acids long.

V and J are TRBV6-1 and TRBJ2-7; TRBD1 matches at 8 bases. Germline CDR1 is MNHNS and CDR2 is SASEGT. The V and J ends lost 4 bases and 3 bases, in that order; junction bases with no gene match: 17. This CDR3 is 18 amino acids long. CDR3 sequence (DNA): TGTGCCAGCAGTGCTACTAACTATGGAACAGGGGGTCTCTACGAGCAGTACTTC. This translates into CASSATNYGTGGLYEQYF.

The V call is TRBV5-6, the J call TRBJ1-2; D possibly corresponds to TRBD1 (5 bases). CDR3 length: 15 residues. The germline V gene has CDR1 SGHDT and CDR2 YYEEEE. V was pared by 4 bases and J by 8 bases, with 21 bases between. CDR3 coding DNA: TGTGCCAGCAGCCCGGGAGGCAGGGCGTTGGAAGGCTACACCTTC. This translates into CASSPGGRALEGYTF.

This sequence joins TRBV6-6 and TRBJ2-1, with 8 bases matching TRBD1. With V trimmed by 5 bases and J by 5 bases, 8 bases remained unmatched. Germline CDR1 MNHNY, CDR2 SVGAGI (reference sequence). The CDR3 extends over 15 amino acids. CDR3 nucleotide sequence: TGTGCCAGCAGTCCGTGGACAGGGCTGGACAATGAGCAGTTCTTC. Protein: CASSPWTGLDNEQFF.

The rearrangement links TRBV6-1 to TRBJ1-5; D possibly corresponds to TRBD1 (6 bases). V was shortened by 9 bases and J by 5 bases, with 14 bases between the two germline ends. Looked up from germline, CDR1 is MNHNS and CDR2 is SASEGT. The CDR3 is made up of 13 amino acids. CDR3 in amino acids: CASRDTNYQPQHF. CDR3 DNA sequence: TGTGCCAGTAGGGACACCAACTATCAGCCCCAGCATTTT.

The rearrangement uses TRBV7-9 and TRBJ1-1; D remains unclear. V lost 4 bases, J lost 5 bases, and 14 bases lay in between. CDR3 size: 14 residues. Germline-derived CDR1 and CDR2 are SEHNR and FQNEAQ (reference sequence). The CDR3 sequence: CASSSRVLRTEAFF. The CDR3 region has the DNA TGTGCCAGCAGCTCCCGGGTGTTAAGGACTGAAGCTTTCTTT.

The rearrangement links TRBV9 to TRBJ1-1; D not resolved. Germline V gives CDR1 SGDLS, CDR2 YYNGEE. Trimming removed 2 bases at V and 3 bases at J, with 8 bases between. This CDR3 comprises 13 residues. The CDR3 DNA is TGTGCCAGCAGCGTTGGGTGGGACACTGAAGCTTTCTTT. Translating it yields CASSVGWDTEAFF. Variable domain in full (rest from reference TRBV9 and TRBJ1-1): DSGVTQTPKHLITATGQRVTLRCSPRSGDLSVYWYQQSLDQGLQFLIQYYNGEERAKGNILERFSAQQFPDLHSELNLSSLELGDSALYFCASSVGWDTEAFFGQGTRLTVV.

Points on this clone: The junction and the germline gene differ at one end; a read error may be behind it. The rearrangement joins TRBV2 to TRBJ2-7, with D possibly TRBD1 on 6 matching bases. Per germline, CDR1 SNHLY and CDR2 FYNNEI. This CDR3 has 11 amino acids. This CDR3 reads CASSEGPGARF. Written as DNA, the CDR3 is TGTGCCAGCAGTGAAGGGCCAGGGGCCCGCTTC.

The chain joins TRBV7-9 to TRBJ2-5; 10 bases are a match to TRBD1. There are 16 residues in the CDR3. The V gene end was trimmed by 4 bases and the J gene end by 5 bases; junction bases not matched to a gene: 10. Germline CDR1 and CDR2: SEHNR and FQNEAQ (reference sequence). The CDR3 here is CASSYGGEGQGETQYF. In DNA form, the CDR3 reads TGTGCCAGCAGCTATGGCGGAGAGGGACAGGGGGAGACCCAGTACTTC.

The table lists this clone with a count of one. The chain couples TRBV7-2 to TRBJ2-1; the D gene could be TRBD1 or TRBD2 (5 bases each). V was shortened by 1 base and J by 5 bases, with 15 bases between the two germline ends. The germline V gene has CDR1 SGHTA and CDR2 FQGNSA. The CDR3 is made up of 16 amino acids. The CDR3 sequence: CASSLEGTGAHNEQFF. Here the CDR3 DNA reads TGTGCCAGCAGCTTAGAGGGGACGGGCGCCCACAATGAGCAGTTCTTC.

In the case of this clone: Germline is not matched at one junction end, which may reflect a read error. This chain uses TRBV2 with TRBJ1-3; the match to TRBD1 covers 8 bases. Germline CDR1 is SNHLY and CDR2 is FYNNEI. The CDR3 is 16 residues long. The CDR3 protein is CASSAGQASSRNTIYF. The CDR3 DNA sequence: TGTGCCAGCAGTGCGGGACAGGCCAGCTCTAGAAACACCATATATTTT. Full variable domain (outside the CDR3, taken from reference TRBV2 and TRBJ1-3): EPEVTQTPSHQVTQMGQEVILRCVPISNHLYFYWYRQILGQKVEFLVSFYNNEISEKSEIFDDQFSVERPDGSNFTLKIRSTKLEDSAMYFCASSAGQASSRNTIYFGEGSWLTVV.

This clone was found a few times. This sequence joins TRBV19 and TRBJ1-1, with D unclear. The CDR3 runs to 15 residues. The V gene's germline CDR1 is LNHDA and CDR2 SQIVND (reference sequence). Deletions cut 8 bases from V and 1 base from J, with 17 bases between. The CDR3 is CASGRWVGTNTEAFF. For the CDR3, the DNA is TGTGCCAGTGGACGTTGGGTTGGAACGAACACTGAAGCTTTCTTT.

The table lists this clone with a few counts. Written as DNA, the CDR3 is TGTGCCAGTAGTGTGAGACAGGGCTATGGCTACACCTTC. It specifies CASSVRQGYGYTF. The J gene is TRBJ1-2, the V gene TRBV19; 7 nucleotides line up with TRBD1. With V trimmed by 5 bases and J by 4 bases, 4 bases remained unmatched. CDR3 size: 13 residues. CDR1 and CDR2 from the germline V gene are LNHDA and SQIVND (reference sequence). Filled out from reference TRBV19 and TRBJ1-2, the complete variable domain reads DGGITQSPKYLFRKEGQNVTLSCEQNLNHDAMYWYRQDPGQGLRLIYYSQIVNDFQKGDIAEGYSVSREKKESFPLTVTSAQKNPTAFYLCASSVRQGYGYTFGSGTRLTVV.

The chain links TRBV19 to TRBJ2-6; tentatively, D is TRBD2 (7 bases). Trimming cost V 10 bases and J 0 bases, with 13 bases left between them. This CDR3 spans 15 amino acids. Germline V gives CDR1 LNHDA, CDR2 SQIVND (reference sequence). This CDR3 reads CATKRGGSGANVLTF. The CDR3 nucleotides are TGTGCCACTAAAAGGGGGGGCTCTGGGGCCAACGTCCTGACTTTC.

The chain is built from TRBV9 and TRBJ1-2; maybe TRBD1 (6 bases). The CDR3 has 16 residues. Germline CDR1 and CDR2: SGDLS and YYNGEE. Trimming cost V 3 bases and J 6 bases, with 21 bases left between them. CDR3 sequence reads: CASSGTHPSGTNGYTF. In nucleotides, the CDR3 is TGTGCCAGCAGCGGGACCCACCCTTCCGGGACAAATGGCTACACCTTC.

CDR3 sequence (DNA): TGTGCCAGCAGTTTTCCGGGGGCGAGAAGGGGTCAGCCCCAGCATTTT. Its protein is CASSFPGARRGQPQHF. This sequence joins TRBV28 and TRBJ1-5, with D possibly being TRBD1 (6 bases). The CDR3 length is 16 residues. Between the trimmed V and J ends, which lost 3 bases and 6 bases, there was a span of 18 bases. Germline loops: CDR1 MDHEN, CDR2 SYDVKM.

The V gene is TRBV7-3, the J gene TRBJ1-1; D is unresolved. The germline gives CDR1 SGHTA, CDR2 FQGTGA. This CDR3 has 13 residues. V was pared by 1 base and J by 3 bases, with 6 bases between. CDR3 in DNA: TGTGCCAGCAGCTTAAGTGGTTACACTGAAGCTTTCTTT. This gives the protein CASSLSGYTEAFF.

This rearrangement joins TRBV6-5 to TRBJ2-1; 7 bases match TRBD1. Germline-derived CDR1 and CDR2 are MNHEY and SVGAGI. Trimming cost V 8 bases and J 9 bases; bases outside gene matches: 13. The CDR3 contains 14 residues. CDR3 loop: CASRHGQVLGEQFF. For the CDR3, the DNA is TGTGCCAGCCGTCATGGACAGGTGTTAGGTGAGCAGTTCTTC.

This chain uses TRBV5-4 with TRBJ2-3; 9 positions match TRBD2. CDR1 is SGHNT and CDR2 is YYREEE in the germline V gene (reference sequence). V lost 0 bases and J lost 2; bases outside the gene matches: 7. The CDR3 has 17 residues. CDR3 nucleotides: TGTGCCAGCAGCTTGGGTCTGACTAGCGGAAACACAGATACGCAGTATTTT. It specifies CASSLGLTSGNTDTQYF. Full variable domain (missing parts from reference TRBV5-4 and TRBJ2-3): ETGVTQSPTHLIKTRGQQVTLRCSSQSGHNTVSWYQQALGQGPQFIFQYYREEENGRGNFPPRFSGLQFPNYSSELNVNALELDDSALYLCASSLGLTSGNTDTQYFGPGTRLTVL.

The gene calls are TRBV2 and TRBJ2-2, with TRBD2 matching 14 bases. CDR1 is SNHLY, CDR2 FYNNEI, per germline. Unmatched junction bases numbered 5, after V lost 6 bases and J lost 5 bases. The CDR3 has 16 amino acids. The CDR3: CASRATSGGATGELFF. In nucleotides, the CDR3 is TGTGCCAGCAGGGCGACTAGCGGGGGGGCAACCGGGGAGCTGTTTTTT.

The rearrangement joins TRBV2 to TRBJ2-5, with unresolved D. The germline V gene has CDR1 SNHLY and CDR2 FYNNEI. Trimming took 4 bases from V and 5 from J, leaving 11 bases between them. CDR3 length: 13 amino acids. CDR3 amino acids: CASSVGDRETQYF. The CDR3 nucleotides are TGTGCCAGCAGTGTTGGGGATAGGGAGACCCAGTACTTC.

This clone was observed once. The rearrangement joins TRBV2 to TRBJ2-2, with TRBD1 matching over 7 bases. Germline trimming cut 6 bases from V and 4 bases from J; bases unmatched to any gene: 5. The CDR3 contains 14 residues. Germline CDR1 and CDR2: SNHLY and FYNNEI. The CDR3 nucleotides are TGTGCCAGCAGGACAGGGATCGGCACCGGGGAGCTGTTTTTT. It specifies CASRTGIGTGELFF.

The chain's CDR3 is CASSFSGQGRDTQYF. In DNA, the CDR3 is TGTGCCAGCAGCTTCTCGGGACAGGGGAGGGATACGCAGTATTTT. The chain has TRBV11-2 and TRBJ2-3; TRBD1 aligns across 10 bases. The CDR3 totals 15 residues. V shed 3 bases, J shed 6 bases, and the junction held 6 bases outside the gene matches. Germline-derived CDR1 and CDR2 are SGHAT and FQNNGV. Full variable domain (missing parts from reference TRBV11-2 and TRBJ2-3): EAGVAQSPRYKIIEKRQSVAFWCNPISGHATLYWYQQILGQGPKLLIQFQNNGVVDDSQLPKDRFSAERLKGVDSTLKIQPAKLEDSAVYLCASSFSGQGRDTQYFGPGTRLTVL.